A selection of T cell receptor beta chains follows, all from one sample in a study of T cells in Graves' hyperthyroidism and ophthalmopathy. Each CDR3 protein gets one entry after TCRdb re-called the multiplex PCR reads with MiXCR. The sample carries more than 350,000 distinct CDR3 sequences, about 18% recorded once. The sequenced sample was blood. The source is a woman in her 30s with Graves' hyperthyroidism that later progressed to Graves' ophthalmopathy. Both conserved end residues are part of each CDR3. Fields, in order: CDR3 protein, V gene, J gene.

cdr3_aa: CASSLLGLADQETQYF
v_call: TRBV14
j_call: TRBJ2-5

cdr3_aa: CASSPAGTGKGYEQYF
v_call: TRBV5-6
j_call: TRBJ2-7

cdr3_aa: CASSQWGLGEETQYF
v_call: TRBV4-1
j_call: TRBJ2-5

cdr3_aa: CASSQGAQAFF
v_call: TRBV3-1
j_call: TRBJ1-1

cdr3_aa: CASSLTGLAVTDTQYF
v_call: TRBV28
j_call: TRBJ2-3

cdr3_aa: CASSSPTQPQHF
v_call: TRBV12-3/TRBV12-4
j_call: TRBJ1-5

cdr3_aa: CASRPHGDYGYTF
v_call: TRBV28
j_call: TRBJ1-2

cdr3_aa: CASSWPGQGAQETQYF
v_call: TRBV11-1
j_call: TRBJ2-5

cdr3_aa: CASRTTTGQGRETQYF
v_call: TRBV5-5
j_call: TRBJ2-5

cdr3_aa: CASSPGEDRAAEAFF
v_call: TRBV18
j_call: TRBJ1-1

cdr3_aa: CASSLTQGNTEAFF
v_call: TRBV28
j_call: TRBJ1-1

cdr3_aa: CASSVVSGESEKLFF
v_call: TRBV2
j_call: TRBJ1-4